The clone carrying this T cell receptor beta chain was seen a few times. The antigen is unknown. Trimming removed 2 bases from V and 1 base from J, with 8 bases in between. CDR3 length equals 14 residues. CDR1 and CDR2 (germline): MNHNS, SASEGT. Authors of the study amplified TCR beta CDR3 regions from RNA transcripts. The HTBI primer set served for first-round RT-PCR of the TCR CDR3. TCRdb ran MiXCR on the multiplex PCR reads and lists one entry per CDR3 protein. The data hold hundreds of thousands of distinct CDR3 sequences, with about 19% observed a single time. The record originates from a study of T cells in Graves' hyperthyroidism and ophthalmopathy. Study results and limitations: Most expanded thyroid clonotypes above 0.001 recurred in blood.

With a duration under 2 months, the hyperthyroidism was newly diagnosed in patients aged 18 to 65. The diagnostic basis comprised clinical symptoms, serum thyroxine and TRAb, thyroid ultrasound and orbital computed tomography. The sequence came from a woman in her forties or fifties with Graves' hyperthyroidism that later progressed to Graves' ophthalmopathy. The sequencing input was blood. V gene TRBV6-1 combines with J gene TRBJ2-5; no firm D call. The CDR3 loop reads CASSERGVQETQYF. DNA of the CDR3: TGTGCCAGCAGTGAACGAGGAGTCCAAGAGACCCAGTACTTC.